The T cell receptor beta chain described here comes from a study of human T cells and chemical hapten exposure (dated by TCRdb to the early 2020s). Background for the entire study: For sensitization, 2% DPC in acetone was applied to an approximately 2 cm by approximately 2 cm area of upper inner arm skin. Throughout the study period of around 25 weeks, patients also received therapeutic DPC doses to the scalp every week. This study followed changes in the peripheral blood TCR repertoire in vivo during primary and secondary sensitization of alopecia patients to the hapten diphenylcyclopropenone (DPC). Libraries were combined into a pool for sequencing, and differences in TCR yield between samples came mainly from small differences in library volumes within the pool. Blood for TCR sequencing was provided by twenty-nine alopecia patients at one to four time points (pre-sensitization, 2, 6 and 24 weeks). Blood samples were taken from patients before sensitization (week 0) and at 2, 6 and about 24 weeks after DPC sensitization. Patch testing on the upper back used Finn chambers containing 0.01% DPC, with scoring done after 6 days according to International Contact Dermatitis Research Group standards. The mostly female patient cohort included alopecia areata with under or over 50% scalp involvement, alopecia totalis and alopecia universalis.

Read against the paper, the sample's time point label means: patch test 1, 2 weeks after DPC sensitization. This sample's treatment or condition label indicates: therapeutic diphenylcyclopropenone sensitization with weekly scalp DPC. At each patch-test visit, blood was drawn before the patch test was applied. Patients were eligible if aged 18 to 70, diagnosed with alopecia and judged suitable for DPC therapy, and pregnant patients were excluded. Total RNA was extracted from unfractionated whole blood that had been collected in Tempus Blood RNA tubes. Library prep was done by RACE. Instrument on record: NextSeq 500. During library preparation, unique molecular identifiers were attached to individual cDNA molecules so that TCRs could be counted in a quantitative, reproducible way. Each blood RNA sample was used to sequence both TCR alpha and TCR beta chains. The published analysis was carried out like this. Samples had a median of 95,638 TCRs, with a range from roughly 23,224 to 700,000. V, J and CDR3 annotation of the TCR reads was performed with the Decombinator software suite. For PS versus PT1 abundance plots, all samples were subsampled to the same number of TCRs (28,000). TCRs were defined as expanded if absent before sensitization and observed at least eight times at the 2-week time point. The raw public reads went through TCRdb reprocessing: fastp at Q25, MiXCR clone calling, in-frame beta chains kept. Rows matching on CDR3 protein sequence are summarized as one entry with the most common DNA and genes. These V and J calls rely on TCRdb rather than the paper's analysis. This sample lists more than 90,000 distinct CDR3 sequences; roughly a tenth were detected once. Roughly 2.2% of the sample is taken by the ten largest.

The CDR3 covers 14 residues, taking in both the cysteine and the phenylalanine. The CDR3 DNA has 42 bases and is translated from base 1. V gives up 6 bases and J gives up 2 bases, and the segment between their germline ends measures 17 bases. CDR1 and CDR2 are drawn from the germline V gene (reference sequence): DFQATT, SNEGSKA. Overall results and qualifications from the work: Patch test score correlated positively with the number of PT1 expanded TCRs, reaching significance at thresholds 8, 16 and 32 but not at 4. DPC sensitization did not change how many TCRs were above 1 in 1000 frequency, and no evidence was found of alterations in global repertoire structure. Repeated subsampling changed both the strength of the expansion versus patch-test correlation and the threshold at which the correlation became significant. Expanded TCRs formed significantly more large CDR3 similarity clusters than pre-sensitization or healthy control sets, consistent with antigen-driven responses. Because every patient had alopecia, a presumed autoimmune disease, the patients' immune response might differ from that of healthy individuals.

Note on this clonotype: No cognate antigen has been identified for it. Base qualities were left out, and no much larger clone turns up one base away.

The sequence was collected from a man aged 40-49 years with alopecia areata. Some clones in this sample may be carry-over from other donors' samples. Sequences were derived from whole blood, sampled in connection with sensitization to the hapten diphenylcyclopropenone (DPC). Rearrangement joined TRBV20-1 to TRBJ2-7, and possibly TRBD2, on 5 matching bases. CDR3 region: CSAGPGVGTYEQYF. The nucleotide sequence is given as TGCAGTGCGGGTCCCGGGGTGGGAACCTACGAGCAGTACTTC.